This entry lists 17 T cell receptor beta chains sequenced from one sample in a study of cytomegalovirus exposure and HLA in healthy donors. The PCR had 60 Vbeta and 13 Jbeta primers. Measured with immunoSEQ multiplex PCR; TCRdb has only the in-frame clones, and not every one. The sample carries around 100,000 clones, about four fifths recorded once. The sequencing sample was made of PBMCs. The receptors stem from a woman aged 40 to 49 in good health and CMV-seronegative.

The J gene is TRBJ2-7, the V gene TRBV29-1, with 8 bases fitting TRBD1. The J segment lost 3 bases and the V segment lost 6 bases, leaving 4 bases of the junction unmatched. Germline-derived CDR1 and CDR2 are SQVTM and ANQGSEA. CDR3 length: 12 amino acids. In nucleotides, the CDR3 is TGCAGCGTCCAGGGGGCAAACTACGAGCAGTACTTC. Amino acid sequence: CSVQGANYEQYF.

In its sample, this clone was seen once. J is TRBJ2-3 and V is TRBV11-2; a possible D gene is TRBD1 (5 bases). CDR1 and CDR2 from the germline V gene are SGHAT and FQNNGV. V lost 4 bases, J lost 4 bases, and 15 bases lay in between. The CDR3 has 15 residues. The DNA for the CDR3 is TGTGCCAGCAGCTCTACAGGCCTAGTCCCAGATACGCAGTATTTT. Translating gives CASSSTGLVPDTQYF.

In this sample, this clone turned up a few times. The chain joins TRBV5-4 to TRBJ2-2, with D possibly matching TRBD2 (5 bases). The CDR3 has 13 residues. CDR1 and CDR2 (germline): SGHNT, YYREEE (reference sequence). V was trimmed by 5 bases and J by 7 bases, leaving 12 bases between them. The CDR3 region is CASSWGEVGELFF. The CDR3 nucleotides read TGTGCCAGCAGTTGGGGAGAGGTCGGGGAGCTGTTTTTT.

This chain joins TRBV6-6 and TRBJ2-7; 7 bases map to TRBD1. The CDR3 runs to 12 residues. After removal of 7 bases from V and 2 bases from J, the junction contained 2 bases not matched to a gene. Germline values: CDR1 MNHNY, CDR2 SVGAGI (reference sequence). The DNA for the CDR3 is TGTGCCAGCACGGGACAGACCTACGAGCAGTACTTC. It encodes CASTGQTYEQYF.

This chain connects TRBV6-6 to TRBJ2-2; the match to TRBD2 covers 7 bases. The J segment lost 4 bases and the V segment lost 6 bases, leaving 5 bases of the junction unmatched. This CDR3 is built from 14 residues. Germline V gives CDR1 MNHNY, CDR2 SVGAGI (reference sequence). The DNA of the CDR3 is TGTGCCAGCAGGGACGGCGGGGGCACCGGGGAGCTGTTTTTT. Residues: CASRDGGGTGELFF.

This rearrangement joins TRBV5-1 to TRBJ1-2, with D tentatively TRBD1 (6 bases). The CDR3 is 13 amino acids. V was trimmed by 4 bases and J by 6 bases, leaving 13 bases between them. Germline CDR1 SGHRS, CDR2 YFSETQ. CDR3 loop: CASSTSGDNGYTF. CDR3 sequence (DNA): TGCGCCAGCAGCACATCAGGGGATAATGGCTACACCTTC. Based on the CDR3 plus reference TRBV5-1 and TRBJ1-2, the full variable domain is KAGVTQTPRYLIKTRGQQVTLSCSPISGHRSVSWYQQTPGQGLQFLFEYFSETQRNKGNFPGRFSGRQFSNSRSEMNVSTLELGDSALYLCASSTSGDNGYTFGSGTRLTVV.

The chain recombines TRBV10-2 with TRBJ2-1; 12 positions match TRBD2. V lost 6 bases to trimming and J lost 5 bases; unmatched junction nucleotides: 11. The CDR3 is 17 amino acids. Germline-derived CDR1 and CDR2 are WSHSY and SAAADI. CDR3 region: CASRTREGLAGNNEQFF. The DNA of the CDR3 is TGCGCCAGCAGGACCAGGGAGGGACTAGCGGGCAACAATGAGCAGTTCTTC.

The chain combines TRBV11-2 with TRBJ2-5; D may be TRBD2 (5 bases). V was pared by 5 bases and J by 1 base, with 17 bases between. The germline gives CDR1 SGHAT, CDR2 FQNNGV. The CDR3 spans 16 residues. The CDR3 region is CASSDGVVLSQETQYF. The CDR3 DNA follows: TGTGCCAGCAGCGACGGGGTTGTTCTCAGCCAAGAGACCCAGTACTTC.

The chain employs TRBV10-2 and TRBJ1-5; a weak D match, TRBD1 (5 bases). V was trimmed by 2 bases and J by 7 bases, leaving 12 bases between them. This CDR3 comprises 14 residues. CDR1 and CDR2 (germline): WSHSY, SAAADI. This CDR3 is CASSEPGGGQPQHF. CDR3 coding DNA: TGCGCCAGCAGTGAGCCGGGGGGGGGACAGCCCCAGCATTTT.

The V call is TRBV9, the J call TRBJ2-7, with 8 bases fitting TRBD1. Germline CDR1 reads SGDLS; CDR2 reads YYNGEE. This CDR3 spans 15 amino acids. J lost 4 bases, V lost 4 bases, and 10 bases had no gene match. The chain's CDR3 is CASSPYPGGAYEQYF. The CDR3 bases are TGTGCCAGCAGCCCCTACCCAGGGGGCGCATACGAGCAGTACTTC.

The chain carries TRBV18 and TRBJ2-7; 9 bases are shared with TRBD1. Per germline, CDR1 KGHSH and CDR2 LQKENI. CDR3 length equals 13 residues. Trimming at V came to 3 bases and at J to 4 bases, leaving 1 base not matched to a gene. The CDR3 sequence: CASSPGTGYEQYF. The CDR3 nucleotides are TGTGCCAGCTCACCTGGGACAGGGTACGAGCAGTACTTC. Variable domain in full (rest from reference TRBV18 and TRBJ2-7): NAGVMQNPRHLVRRRGQEARLRCSPMKGHSHVYWYRQLPEEGLKFMVYLQKENIIDESGMPKERFSAEFPKEGPSILRIQQVVRGDSAAYFCASSPGTGYEQYFGPGTRLTVT.

The J gene is TRBJ1-1, the V gene TRBV7-9, with a weak D call TRBD1 (6 bases). Looked up from germline, CDR1 is SEHNR and CDR2 is FQNEAQ (reference sequence). V shed 3 bases and J shed 1 base, with 9 bases lying between them. The length of the CDR3 is 14 residues. CDR3 nucleotide sequence: TGTGCCAGCAGCTTGGAGACAGGGAACACTGAAGCTTTCTTT. Its protein is CASSLETGNTEAFF.

The rearrangement uses TRBV11-3 and TRBJ2-7; weak D call: TRBD2 (5 bases). This CDR3 is built from 13 residues. Germline V CDR1 and CDR2: SGHNT, YENEEA. The V end was cut by 5 bases, the J end by 3 bases, with 11 bases between. The CDR3: CASSRASGYEQYF. The CDR3 region has the DNA TGTGCCAGCAGCCGAGCAAGCGGCTACGAGCAGTACTTC.

The chain uses TRBV29-1 and TRBJ1-5, with TRBD1 identical over 7 bases. The germline CDR1 and CDR2 sequences are SQVTM and ANQGSEA. After removal of 1 base from V and 2 bases from J, the junction contained 5 bases not matched to a gene. This CDR3 is 15 amino acids long. The CDR3 sequence is CSVEADGTGNQPQHF. For the CDR3, the DNA is TGCAGCGTTGAAGCCGACGGGACAGGCAATCAGCCCCAGCATTTT.

The rearrangement uses TRBV11-1 and TRBJ2-5; 14 bases line up with TRBD2. Germline values: CDR1 SGHAT, CDR2 FQDESV (reference sequence). CDR3 length: 16 residues. Losses at the gene ends were 5 bases for V and 5 bases for J; bases not matched to a gene: 7. The CDR3 DNA sequence: TGTGCCAGCAGCCCATCGTGGACTAGCGGGAGGGAGACCCAGTACTTC. Its protein product is CASSPSWTSGRETQYF.

The rearrangement joins TRBV6-5 to TRBJ1-6, with D possibly being TRBD1 (5 bases). Trimming left V 8 bases short and J 8 bases short, with 13 bases between. This CDR3 has 13 residues. Germline V lookup: CDR1 MNHEY, CDR2 SVGAGI. CDR3 DNA sequence: TGTGCCAGCCGACGGGGGGAGCATTCACCCCTCCACTTT. Encoded protein: CASRRGEHSPLHF.

This clone qualifies as medium-sized. V gene TRBV7-9 combines with J gene TRBJ2-7; 9 bases align to TRBD1. J lost 3 bases, V lost 7 bases, and 7 bases had no gene match. The CDR3 covers 14 residues. Per germline, CDR1 SEHNR and CDR2 FQNEAQ (reference sequence). CDR3 sequence reads: CASKKGQGFYEQYF. DNA for the CDR3: TGTGCCAGCAAAAAGGGACAGGGTTTCTACGAGCAGTACTTC.